Listed below are T cell receptor beta chains from one sample, sequenced in a study of blood T cell repertoires in COVID-19. TCRdb's copy holds only in-frame clones and misses some; the assay was immunoSEQ multiplex PCR. The repertoire includes about 300,000 clones, nearly 90% of them detected once, and approximately 5.2% sits in the top ten. Sequencing used PBMCs or T cells enriched from blood (not recorded which). The receptors here all came from a woman aged 25-40 years who had recovered from COVID-19. Each CDR3 is given with its conserved first and last residue. A D gene is named only where the DNA matches it firmly. A clone size is listed for some rows: how often the clone was seen (once, few, many), or a class if it is expanded.

J gene: TRBJ1-5; D gene: .; V gene: TRBV12-5; clone size: few; CDR3 protein: CASGLTGTSNQPQHF; CDR3 DNA: TGTGCTAGTGGTTTGACAGGAACTAGCAATCAGCCCCAGCATTTT
J gene: TRBJ1-1; D gene: .; V gene: TRBV6-5; clone size: .; CDR3 protein: CASSYRGGMRNTEAFF; CDR3 DNA: TGTGCCAGCAGTTACCGGGGAGGAATGCGGAACACTGAAGCTTTCTTT
J gene: TRBJ1-6; D gene: .; V gene: TRBV9; clone size: few; CDR3 protein: CASSASHSSPLHF; CDR3 DNA: TGTGCCAGCAGCGCCTCCCATAGCTCACCCCTCCACTTT
J gene: TRBJ1-1; D gene: TRBD1; V gene: TRBV5-4; clone size: few; CDR3 protein: CASSRDRDTEAFF; CDR3 DNA: TGTGCCAGCAGCCGGGACAGGGACACTGAAGCTTTCTTT
J gene: TRBJ2-3; D gene: TRBD2; V gene: TRBV6-2/TRBV6-3; clone size: .; CDR3 protein: CASSYKLAGLSNTQYF; CDR3 DNA: TGTGCCAGCAGTTACAAGCTAGCGGGGCTGTCTAATACGCAGTATTTT
J gene: TRBJ1-1; D gene: TRBD1; V gene: TRBV4-2; clone size: .; CDR3 protein: CASSRNSQGDLGSTEAFF; CDR3 DNA: TGTGCCAGCAGCCGCAACTCCCAGGGGGATCTGGGGAGCACTGAAGCTTTCTTT
J gene: TRBJ1-2; D gene: .; V gene: TRBV3-1/TRBV3-2; clone size: .; CDR3 protein: CASSQNRAYGYTF; CDR3 DNA: TGTGCCAGCAGCCAGAACAGGGCTTATGGCTACACCTTC
J gene: TRBJ1-5; D gene: .; V gene: TRBV4-2; clone size: few; CDR3 protein: CASSQNREYSNQPQHF; CDR3 DNA: TGTGCCAGCAGCCAAAACCGGGAGTATAGCAATCAGCCCCAGCATTTT
J gene: TRBJ1-1; D gene: TRBD1; V gene: TRBV19; clone size: .; CDR3 protein: CASSSHGQGTEAFF; CDR3 DNA: TGTGCCAGTAGTAGCCACGGACAGGGAACTGAAGCTTTCTTT
J gene: TRBJ1-1; D gene: .; V gene: TRBV21-1; clone size: .; CDR3 protein: CASSKGRRSNTEAFF; CDR3 DNA: TGTGCCAGCAGCAAAGGTCGGAGGTCGAACACTGAAGCTTTCTTT
J gene: TRBJ1-2; D gene: TRBD1; V gene: TRBV3-1/TRBV3-2; clone size: .; CDR3 protein: CASSHPTGQGIQGYTF; CDR3 DNA: TGTGCCAGCAGCCACCCGACGGGACAGGGAATACAGGGCTACACCTTC
J gene: TRBJ2-1; D gene: TRBD2; V gene: TRBV25-1; clone size: few; CDR3 protein: CASRLAGSVEQFF; CDR3 DNA: TGTGCCAGCAGACTAGCGGGGAGCGTGGAGCAGTTCTTC
J gene: TRBJ1-2; D gene: .; V gene: TRBV19; clone size: .; CDR3 protein: CASRTEGTSGNYGYTF; CDR3 DNA: TGTGCCAGTAGGACGGAGGGGACGTCGGGTAACTATGGCTACACCTTC
J gene: TRBJ1-4; D gene: .; V gene: TRBV6-1; clone size: .; CDR3 protein: CASSENTGGANEKLFF; CDR3 DNA: TGTGCCAGCAGTGAGAACACGGGAGGGGCTAATGAAAAACTGTTTTTT
J gene: TRBJ1-5; D gene: TRBD1; V gene: TRBV19; clone size: .; CDR3 protein: CASSIGPDRSNQPQHF; CDR3 DNA: TGTGCCAGTAGTATAGGTCCGGACAGGAGCAATCAGCCCCAGCATTTT
J gene: TRBJ2-2; D gene: TRBD1; V gene: TRBV7-8; clone size: .; CDR3 protein: CASSFSGTGGLDTGELFF; CDR3 DNA: TGTGCCAGCAGCTTCTCCGGGACAGGGGGTTTGGACACCGGGGAGCTGTTTTTT
J gene: TRBJ1-2; D gene: TRBD1; V gene: TRBV27; clone size: once; CDR3 protein: CASSFFEGQGLRGYTF; CDR3 DNA: TGTGCCAGCAGTTTCTTCGAGGGACAGGGCCTGCGTGGCTACACCTTC
J gene: TRBJ2-1; D gene: TRBD2; V gene: TRBV7-2; clone size: .; CDR3 protein: CASSLTRASGGASYNEQFF; CDR3 DNA: TGTGCCAGCAGCTTAACCCGGGCTAGCGGGGGGGCGTCCTACAATGAGCAGTTCTTC
J gene: TRBJ1-1; D gene: .; V gene: TRBV24-1; clone size: .; CDR3 protein: CATRPGGATEAFF; CDR3 DNA: TGTGCCACCCGACCGGGGGGGGCAACTGAAGCTTTCTTT
J gene: TRBJ2-7; D gene: .; V gene: TRBV10-3; clone size: .; CDR3 protein: CATTSLVGGEQYF; CDR3 DNA: TGTGCCACCACCAGCCTCGTCGGGGGCGAGCAGTACTTC
J gene: TRBJ2-5; D gene: TRBD2; V gene: TRBV7-2; clone size: .; CDR3 protein: CASSGTSGGGETQYF; CDR3 DNA: TGTGCCAGCAGCGGGACTAGCGGGGGGGGCGAGACCCAGTACTTC
J gene: TRBJ2-7; D gene: TRBD1; V gene: TRBV19; clone size: .; CDR3 protein: CASSPSTGGAIFYEQYF; CDR3 DNA: TGTGCCAGTAGTCCTTCAACAGGGGGCGCGATATTTTACGAGCAGTACTTC
J gene: TRBJ1-2; D gene: TRBD1; V gene: TRBV6-5; clone size: .; CDR3 protein: CASSRDRGNYGYTF; CDR3 DNA: TGTGCCAGCAGCCGGGACAGGGGTAACTATGGCTACACCTTC
J gene: TRBJ2-7; D gene: TRBD1; V gene: TRBV14; clone size: .; CDR3 protein: CASSQDRAGGYEQYF; CDR3 DNA: TGTGCCAGCAGCCAAGATCGGGCAGGGGGCTACGAGCAGTACTTC
J gene: TRBJ1-1; D gene: .; V gene: TRBV7-9; clone size: once; CDR3 protein: CASSLTRGSPTEAFF; CDR3 DNA: TGTGCCAGCAGCTTAACCCGGGGATCCCCCACTGAAGCTTTCTTT
J gene: TRBJ1-2; D gene: .; V gene: TRBV19; clone size: .; CDR3 protein: CASSNPRSNTNYGYTF; CDR3 DNA: TGTGCCAGTAGTAATCCCCGGAGCAATACTAACTATGGCTACACCTTC
J gene: TRBJ2-3; D gene: .; V gene: TRBV6-2/TRBV6-3; clone size: .; CDR3 protein: CASSKDRVTDTQYF; CDR3 DNA: TGTGCCAGCAGCAAAGACAGAGTCACAGATACGCAGTATTTT
J gene: TRBJ2-6; D gene: .; V gene: TRBV5-4; clone size: .; CDR3 protein: CASSFEQPISGANVLTF; CDR3 DNA: TGTGCCAGCAGCTTTGAACAGCCAATCTCTGGGGCCAACGTCCTGACTTTC
J gene: TRBJ2-1; D gene: .; V gene: TRBV11-2; clone size: .; CDR3 protein: CASSPSSRSYNEQFF; CDR3 DNA: TGTGCCAGCAGTCCATCGAGCCGCTCCTACAATGAGCAGTTCTTC
J gene: TRBJ1-4; D gene: .; V gene: TRBV27; clone size: .; CDR3 protein: CASSLGDTTNEKLFF; CDR3 DNA: TGTGCCAGCAGCCTCGGGGACACAACTAATGAAAAACTGTTTTTT
J gene: TRBJ1-1; D gene: .; V gene: TRBV20-1; clone size: .; CDR3 protein: CSVDRGAEAFF; CDR3 DNA: TGCAGTGTTGATCGGGGGGCTGAAGCTTTCTTT
J gene: TRBJ2-3; D gene: TRBD2; V gene: TRBV19; clone size: .; CDR3 protein: CASSISGGKGVTDTQYF; CDR3 DNA: TGTGCCAGTAGTATCTCGGGAGGGAAGGGGGTCACAGATACGCAGTATTTT
J gene: TRBJ2-7; D gene: TRBD1; V gene: TRBV5-4; clone size: .; CDR3 protein: CASSREDRAYEQYF; CDR3 DNA: TGTGCCAGCAGCCGCGAGGACAGGGCTTACGAGCAGTACTTC
J gene: TRBJ1-2; D gene: TRBD1; V gene: TRBV2; clone size: .; CDR3 protein: CASKLQGTGVGGYTF; CDR3 DNA: TGTGCCAGCAAACTCCAGGGGACAGGGGTGGGTGGCTACACCTTC